The present T cell receptor (beta chain) was sequenced within a study of blood T cell repertoires in COVID-19. V shed 3 bases and J shed 0 bases, with 15 bases lying between them. The length of the CDR3 is 16 residues. Germline V gene lookup returns CDR1 MNHEY and CDR2 SMNVEV (reference sequence). The table came from immunoSEQ multiplex PCR; TCRdb's copy has only in-frame clones and leaves some out. The data hold roughly 220,000 clones, with roughly 85% observed a single time. V is TRBV27 and J is TRBJ2-7, with D perhaps TRBD1 (6 bases). Sequenced input: peripheral blood. The receptor comes from a man aged 25-40 years who had recovered from COVID-19. CDR3 residues: CASSLLEARGSYEQYF. In DNA form, the CDR3 reads TGTGCCAGCAGTTTGTTGGAGGCCAGGGGCTCCTACGAGCAGTACTTC.